Described below is a single T cell receptor (beta chain) sequence and its context. Its matching antigen is unknown. PCR primers comprised 60 Vbeta and 13 Jbeta primers. Sequenced by immunoSEQ multiplex PCR; TCRdb stores in-frame clones only, minus some. Seen here are some 100,000 clones, around 70% observed once, and the top ten hold approximately 16%. This sample was taken from a study of cytomegalovirus exposure and HLA in healthy donors. Whole-study context: Ancestry clustering placed 70% to 85% of under 450 genotyped donors in the Caucasian-associated cluster. Study results and limitations: It was reportedly the case that the classifier diagnosed cytomegalovirus status with high specificity and sensitivity.

Despite likely unrecorded immune exposures, the donors were nominally healthy at the time of sampling. The sequenced material came from PBMCs. The sequence was obtained from a woman aged 45-60 years in good health and CMV-seropositive.

CDR3 sequence: CATSAGPFYEQYF. The CDR3 nucleotides are TGTGCCACTAGCGCGGGCCCTTTCTACGAGCAGTACTTC. The chain has TRBV19 and TRBJ2-7, with D possibly being TRBD2 (6 bases). The CDR3 extends over 13 amino acids. CDR1 LNHDA and CDR2 SQIVND come from the germline V gene (reference sequence). V lost 10 bases and J lost 3, with 16 bases in between.